This T cell receptor (beta chain) was recorded in a study of cytomegalovirus exposure and HLA in healthy donors. The CDR3 is 14 amino acids. V dropped 2 bases and J dropped 8 bases, with 12 bases sitting between them. The germline CDR1 and CDR2 sequences are MGHRA and YSYEKL. Generated by immunoSEQ multiplex PCR, the TCRdb table keeps only in-frame clones and is missing some. The sample lists some 310,000 clones, roughly 86% occurring once. The chain uses TRBV4-1 and TRBJ1-4, with D maybe TRBD1 (6 bases). Sequencing input: PBMCs. The receptor comes from a man younger than 40 in good health and CMV-seronegative. In DNA form, the CDR3 reads TGCGCCAGCAGCCAAAGTCCGACAGGAGAAAAACTGTTTTTT. It encodes CASSQSPTGEKLFF.